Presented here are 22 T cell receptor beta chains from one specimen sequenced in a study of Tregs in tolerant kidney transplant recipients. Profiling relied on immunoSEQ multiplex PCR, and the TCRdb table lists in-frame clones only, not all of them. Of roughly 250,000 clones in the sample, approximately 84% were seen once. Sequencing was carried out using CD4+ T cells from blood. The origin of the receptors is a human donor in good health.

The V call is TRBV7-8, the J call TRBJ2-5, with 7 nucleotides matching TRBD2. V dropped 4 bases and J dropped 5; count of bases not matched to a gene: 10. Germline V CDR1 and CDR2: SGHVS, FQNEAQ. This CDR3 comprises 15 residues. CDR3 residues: CASSSRTSPWETQYF. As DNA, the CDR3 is TGTGCCAGCAGCTCGCGGACTAGTCCGTGGGAGACCCAGTACTTC.

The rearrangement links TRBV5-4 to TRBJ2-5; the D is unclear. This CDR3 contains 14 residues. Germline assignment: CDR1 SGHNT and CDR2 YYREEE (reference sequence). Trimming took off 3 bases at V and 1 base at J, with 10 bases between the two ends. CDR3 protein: CASSSTTGQETQYF. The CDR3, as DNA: TGTGCCAGCAGCTCGACGACGGGCCAAGAGACCCAGTACTTC.

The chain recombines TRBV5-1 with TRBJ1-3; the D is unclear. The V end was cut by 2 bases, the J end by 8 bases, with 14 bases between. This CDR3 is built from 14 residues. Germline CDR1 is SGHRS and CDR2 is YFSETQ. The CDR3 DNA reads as TGCGCCAGCAGCTTCCGGGAATTTCGGGACACCATATATTTT. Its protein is CASSFREFRDTIYF. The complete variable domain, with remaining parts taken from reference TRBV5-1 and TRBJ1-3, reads KAGVTQTPRYLIKTRGQQVTLSCSPISGHRSVSWYQQTPGQGLQFLFEYFSETQRNKGNFPGRFSGRQFSNSRSEMNVSTLELGDSALYLCASSFREFRDTIYFGEGSWLTVV.

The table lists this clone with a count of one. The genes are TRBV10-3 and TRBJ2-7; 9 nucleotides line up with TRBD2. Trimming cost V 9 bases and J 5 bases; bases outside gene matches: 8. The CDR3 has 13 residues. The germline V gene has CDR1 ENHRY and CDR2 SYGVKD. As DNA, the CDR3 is TGTGCCATGAAAGCGGGGGGACTTAACGAGCAGTACTTC. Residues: CAMKAGGLNEQYF.

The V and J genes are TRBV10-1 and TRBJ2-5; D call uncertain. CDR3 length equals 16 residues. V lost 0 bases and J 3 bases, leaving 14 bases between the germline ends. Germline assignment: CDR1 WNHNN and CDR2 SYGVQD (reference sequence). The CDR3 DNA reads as TGCGCCAGCAGTGAGTCGACTCGGCGAGACGAAGAGACCCAGTACTTC. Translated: CASSESTRRDEETQYF.

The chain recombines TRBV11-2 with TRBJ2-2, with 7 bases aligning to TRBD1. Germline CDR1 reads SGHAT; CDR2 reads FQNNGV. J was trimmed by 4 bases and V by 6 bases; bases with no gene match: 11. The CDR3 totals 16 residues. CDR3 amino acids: CASRPEGASGTGELFF. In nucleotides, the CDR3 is TGTGCCAGCAGACCCGAGGGGGCGTCGGGCACCGGGGAGCTGTTTTTT.

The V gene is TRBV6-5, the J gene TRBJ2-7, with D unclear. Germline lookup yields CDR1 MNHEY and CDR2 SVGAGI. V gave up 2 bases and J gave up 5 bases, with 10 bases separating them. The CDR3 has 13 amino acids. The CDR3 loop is CASSYGLANEQYF. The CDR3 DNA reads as TGTGCCAGCAGTTACGGGTTGGCTAACGAGCAGTACTTC.

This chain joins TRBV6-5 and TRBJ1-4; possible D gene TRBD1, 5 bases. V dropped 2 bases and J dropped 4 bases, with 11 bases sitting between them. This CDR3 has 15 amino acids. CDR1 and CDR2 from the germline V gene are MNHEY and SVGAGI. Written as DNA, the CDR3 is TGTGCCAGCAGTTACAGGGGACGGTATAATGAAAAACTGTTTTTT. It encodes CASSYRGRYNEKLFF.

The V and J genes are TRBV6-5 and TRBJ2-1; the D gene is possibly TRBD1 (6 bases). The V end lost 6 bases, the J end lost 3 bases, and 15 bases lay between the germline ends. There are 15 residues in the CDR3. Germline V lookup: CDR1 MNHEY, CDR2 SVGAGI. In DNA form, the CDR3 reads TGTGCCAGCAGAGCAGGGGATCCCAGCTACAATGAGCAGTTCTTC. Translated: CASRAGDPSYNEQFF.

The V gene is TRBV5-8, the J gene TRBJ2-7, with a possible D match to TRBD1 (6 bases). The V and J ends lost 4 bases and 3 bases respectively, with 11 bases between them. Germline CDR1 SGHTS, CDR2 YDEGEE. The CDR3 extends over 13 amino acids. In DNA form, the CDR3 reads TGTGCCAGCAGCCTGGACAGTGGCTACGAGCAGTACTTC. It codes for CASSLDSGYEQYF.

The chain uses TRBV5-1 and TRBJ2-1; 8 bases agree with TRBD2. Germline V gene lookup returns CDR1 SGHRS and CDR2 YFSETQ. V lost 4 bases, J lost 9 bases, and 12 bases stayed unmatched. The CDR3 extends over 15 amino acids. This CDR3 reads CASSAGTGGPGEQFF. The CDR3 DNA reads TGCGCCAGCAGCGCGGGGACGGGAGGGCCGGGTGAGCAGTTCTTC.

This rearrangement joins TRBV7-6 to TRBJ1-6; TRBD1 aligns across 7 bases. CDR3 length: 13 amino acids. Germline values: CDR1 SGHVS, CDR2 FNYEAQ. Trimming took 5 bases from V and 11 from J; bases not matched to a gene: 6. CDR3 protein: CASSASTGAPLHF. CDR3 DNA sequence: TGTGCCAGCAGCGCTTCAACAGGGGCACCCCTCCACTTT.

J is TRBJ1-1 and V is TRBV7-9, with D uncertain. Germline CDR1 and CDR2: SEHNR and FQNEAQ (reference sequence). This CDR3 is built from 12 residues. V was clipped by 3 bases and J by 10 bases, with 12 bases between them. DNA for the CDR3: TGTGCCAGCAGCTTCTCCCAGAGTACAGCTTTCTTT. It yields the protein CASSFSQSTAFF.

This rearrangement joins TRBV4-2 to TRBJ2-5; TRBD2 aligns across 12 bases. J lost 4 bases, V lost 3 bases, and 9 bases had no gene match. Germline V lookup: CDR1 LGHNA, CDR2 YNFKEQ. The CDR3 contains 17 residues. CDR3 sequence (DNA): TGTGCCAGCAGCCATCTTCAGACTAGCGGGAGATCAGAGACCCAGTACTTC. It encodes CASSHLQTSGRSETQYF.

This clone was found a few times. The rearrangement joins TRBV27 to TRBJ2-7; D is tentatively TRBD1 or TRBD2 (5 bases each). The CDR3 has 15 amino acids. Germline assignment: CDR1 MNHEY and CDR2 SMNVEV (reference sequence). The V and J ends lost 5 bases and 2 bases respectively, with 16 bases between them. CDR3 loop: CASSRRGGEPYEQYF. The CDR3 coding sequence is TGTGCCAGCAGTCGACGGGGCGGCGAGCCCTACGAGCAGTACTTC.

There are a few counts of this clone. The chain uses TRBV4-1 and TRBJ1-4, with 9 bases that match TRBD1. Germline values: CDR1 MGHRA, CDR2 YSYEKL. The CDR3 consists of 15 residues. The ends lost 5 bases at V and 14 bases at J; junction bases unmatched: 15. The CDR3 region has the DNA TGCGCCAGCAGCACGACCGGGACAGGGAATGGTGGGCTGTTTTTT. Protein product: CASSTTGTGNGGLFF.

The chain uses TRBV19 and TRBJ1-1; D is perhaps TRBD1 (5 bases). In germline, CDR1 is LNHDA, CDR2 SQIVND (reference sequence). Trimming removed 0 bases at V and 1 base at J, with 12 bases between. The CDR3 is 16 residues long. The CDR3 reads CASSIEGTLGNTEAFF. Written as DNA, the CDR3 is TGTGCCAGTAGTATAGAAGGGACTTTGGGGAACACTGAAGCTTTCTTT.

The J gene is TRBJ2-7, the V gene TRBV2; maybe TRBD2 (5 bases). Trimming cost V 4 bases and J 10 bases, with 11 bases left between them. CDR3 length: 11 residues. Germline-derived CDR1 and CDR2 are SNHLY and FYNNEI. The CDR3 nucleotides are TGTGCCAGCAGTGTAGTGGGAGTTCAGTACTTC. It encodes CASSVVGVQYF.

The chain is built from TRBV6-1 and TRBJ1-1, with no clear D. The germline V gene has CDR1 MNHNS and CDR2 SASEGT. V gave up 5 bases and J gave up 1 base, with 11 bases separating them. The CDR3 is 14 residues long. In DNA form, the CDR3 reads TGTGCCAGCAGTTATAGGCAGACGAACACTGAAGCTTTCTTT. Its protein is CASSYRQTNTEAFF.

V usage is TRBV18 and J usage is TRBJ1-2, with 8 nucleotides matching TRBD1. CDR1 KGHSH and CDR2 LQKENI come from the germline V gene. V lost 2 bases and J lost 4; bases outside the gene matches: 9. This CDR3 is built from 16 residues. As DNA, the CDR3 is TGTGCCAGCTCACCAAACTCGCAGGGGGCATCCTATGGCTACACCTTC. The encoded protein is CASSPNSQGASYGYTF. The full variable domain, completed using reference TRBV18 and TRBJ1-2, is NAGVMQNPRHLVRRRGQEARLRCSPMKGHSHVYWYRQLPEEGLKFMVYLQKENIIDESGMPKERFSAEFPKEGPSILRIQQVVRGDSAAYFCASSPNSQGASYGYTFGSGTRLTVV.

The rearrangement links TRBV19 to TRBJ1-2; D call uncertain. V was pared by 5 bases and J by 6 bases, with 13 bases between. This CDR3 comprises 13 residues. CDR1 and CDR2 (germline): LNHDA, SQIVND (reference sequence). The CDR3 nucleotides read TGTGCCAGTAGTTGGCAGACTATTCATGGCTACACCTTC. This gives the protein CASSWQTIHGYTF.

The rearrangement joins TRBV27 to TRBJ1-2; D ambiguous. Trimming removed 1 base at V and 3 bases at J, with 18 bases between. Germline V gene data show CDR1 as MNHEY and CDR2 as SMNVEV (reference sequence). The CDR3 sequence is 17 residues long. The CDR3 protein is CASSLYGGQPADYGYTF. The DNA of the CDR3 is TGTGCCAGCAGTTTATACGGTGGGCAGCCGGCGGACTATGGCTACACCTTC.